This T cell receptor (beta chain) comes out of a study of cytomegalovirus exposure and HLA in healthy donors. Germline V gene data show CDR1 as SGDLS and CDR2 as YYNGEE. The CDR3 spans 20 residues. Trimming cost V 5 bases and J 0 bases, with 24 bases left between them. In the PCR, 60 Vbeta and 13 Jbeta primers were used. Produced via immunoSEQ multiplex PCR; TCRdb's table is partial and in-frame only. The sample holds roughly 150,000 clones, over 60% seen once. The sample consisted of PBMCs. The chain joins TRBV9 to TRBJ2-6; maybe TRBD2 (6 bases). The source is a male donor in good health and CMV-seronegative. CDR3 DNA: TGTGCCAGCAGTCGCCCCCGGGCAGGAGGGAGCTTCTCTGGGGCCAACGTCCTGACTTTC. As protein: CASSRPRAGGSFSGANVLTF.